A single sample gave rise to the 21 T cell receptor beta chains below, sequenced in a study of blood T cell repertoires in COVID-19. Generated by immunoSEQ multiplex PCR, the TCRdb table keeps only in-frame clones and is missing some. The table lists roughly 130,000 clones, 90% of them singletons. Source material: peripheral blood. Source of these receptors: a man in his sixties with COVID-19, enrolled during active disease.

The chain is built from TRBV30 and TRBJ2-1; 10 positions match TRBD1. CDR3 length: 16 amino acids. Germline-derived CDR1 and CDR2 are GTSNPN and SVGIG (reference sequence). V shed 4 bases, J shed 8 bases, and the junction held 14 bases outside the gene matches. Written as DNA, the CDR3 is TGTGCCTGGACCCACTTTGGACAGGGGGTTACGGATGAGCAGTTCTTC. It is translated as CAWTHFGQGVTDEQFF.

This clone has only one observation. The chain recombines TRBV9 with TRBJ1-2; 8 positions agree with TRBD1. Germline-derived CDR1 and CDR2 are SGDLS and YYNGEE. V gave up 3 bases and J gave up 7 bases; unmatched junction bases: 2. The CDR3 runs to 12 residues. Here the CDR3 DNA reads TGTGCCAGCAGCGGGACAGGGACTGGCTACACCTTC. It is translated as CASSGTGTGYTF.

The V and J genes are TRBV19 and TRBJ2-4; TRBD2 agrees at 8 bases. This CDR3 region has 16 residues. Germline CDR1 LNHDA, CDR2 SQIVND (reference sequence). J was trimmed by 0 bases and V by 5 bases; bases with no gene match: 6. The CDR3 loop reads CASSLGGELAKNIQYF. Here the CDR3 DNA reads TGTGCCAGTAGTCTCGGGGGGGAACTAGCCAAAAACATTCAGTACTTC.

The gene calls are TRBV29-1 and TRBJ2-7, with D unresolved. Germline CDR1 SQVTM, CDR2 ANQGSEA. This CDR3 is 10 amino acids long. V lost 4 bases, J lost 7 bases, and 8 bases lay in between. CDR3 residues: CSVGSVEQYF. The CDR3 nucleotides read TGCAGCGTTGGGTCAGTAGAGCAGTACTTC.

This chain links TRBV5-3 with TRBJ2-1; the D gene is possibly TRBD2 (6 bases). TRBV5-3 has ORF status, its function being uncertain. V lost 1 base and J 5 bases, leaving 25 bases between the germline ends. The CDR3 contains 19 residues. CDR3 in amino acids: CARSLYRGEGKGLNNEQFF. The CDR3 DNA sequence: TGTGCCAGAAGCTTGTATCGGGGAGAGGGAAAGGGACTGAACAATGAGCAGTTCTTC.

The chain recombines TRBV18 with TRBJ2-5; possible D gene TRBD2, 6 bases. This CDR3 has 16 residues. V was pared by 2 bases and J by 5 bases, with 18 bases between. Germline loops: CDR1 KGHSH, CDR2 LQKENI. CDR3 DNA: TGTGCCAGCTCACCAGGGACTTACTCTGTGAGGGAGACCCAGTACTTC. Amino acid sequence: CASSPGTYSVRETQYF.

This chain connects TRBV5-1 to TRBJ2-4, with 11 bases fitting TRBD1. V gave up 5 bases and J gave up 7 bases; unmatched junction bases: 2. The CDR3 runs to 13 residues. Looked up from germline, CDR1 is SGHRS and CDR2 is YFSETQ. The CDR3 nucleotides are TGCGCCAGCAGGCGGGACAGGGGGAACATTCAGTACTTC. Protein sequence: CASRRDRGNIQYF.

In its sample, this clone was seen once. The chain has TRBV12-2 and TRBJ2-1; the D call TRBD1 from the table was never checked on the DNA. TRBV12-2 is annotated as a pseudogene. This CDR3 has 15 amino acids. In nucleotides, the CDR3 is TGTGCAAGTCGCTTCCAGGACATTTGCCACAATGAGCAGTTCTTC. This encodes CASRFQDICHNEQFF.

The chain couples TRBV3-1 (or the pseudogene TRBV3-2) to TRBJ2-3, with D possibly being TRBD1 (5 bases). The CDR3 is 14 residues long. Germline values: CDR1 LGHDT, CDR2 YNNKEL (reference sequence). Between the trimmed V and J ends, which lost 2 bases and 0 bases, there was a span of 6 bases. The CDR3 bases are TGTGCCAGCAGCCAACAGGGTAGCACAGATACGCAGTATTTT. The encoded protein is CASSQQGSTDTQYF.

The CDR3 DNA reads TGTGCCAGCAGGGTGACGGGAGGGGGAGAGCAGTACTTC. This sequence encodes CASRVTGGGEQYF. This sequence joins TRBV27 and TRBJ2-7, with 8 bases that match TRBD2. V gave up 6 bases and J gave up 7 bases; unmatched junction bases: 8. CDR1 is MNHEY and CDR2 is SMNVEV in the germline V gene (reference sequence). The CDR3 covers 13 residues.

CDR3 sequence: CASSDRRTEAFF. In DNA, the CDR3 is TGCGCCAGCAGTGACCGGCGGACTGAAGCTTTCTTT. The chain uses TRBV10-2 and TRBJ1-1; D ambiguous. The CDR3 length is 12 residues. Trimming pared 3 bases from V and 5 bases from J, leaving 7 bases between. The germline CDR1 and CDR2 sequences are WSHSY and SAAADI.

The chain combines TRBV21-1 with TRBJ2-2; the table's D gene call, TRBD1, was not cross checked with the DNA. TRBV21-1 is a pseudogene. There are 16 residues in the CDR3. The CDR3 loop is CASSTKTGDETGELFF. CDR3 coding DNA: TGTGCCAGCAGTACCAAAACAGGGGATGAAACCGGGGAGCTGTTTTTT.

The rearrangement links TRBV5-8 to TRBJ2-5; the D gene is possibly TRBD2 (6 bases). Germline values: CDR1 SGHTS, CDR2 YDEGEE. The length of the CDR3 is 14 residues. V was clipped by 4 bases and J by 5 bases, with 15 bases between them. The CDR3 protein is CASSLRDREETQYF. CDR3 bases: TGTGCCAGCAGCCTCCGAGATCGGGAGGAGACCCAGTACTTC.

The chain joins TRBV2 to TRBJ2-1, with 9 bases aligning to TRBD2. There are 15 residues in the CDR3. Losses at the gene ends were 2 bases for V and 6 bases for J; bases not matched to a gene: 5. In germline, CDR1 is SNHLY, CDR2 FYNNEI. CDR3: CASSEMGGRGNEQFF. CDR3 DNA sequence: TGTGCCAGCAGTGAAATGGGCGGGAGGGGCAATGAGCAGTTCTTC.

The V gene is TRBV6-5, the J gene TRBJ2-1; D is possibly TRBD2 (8 bases). Trimming pared 6 bases from V and 4 bases from J, leaving 16 bases between. CDR1 and CDR2 (germline): MNHEY, SVGAGI. The CDR3 is 15 amino acids. The CDR3 sequence: CASSNRGLEYNEQFF. In DNA form, the CDR3 reads TGTGCCAGCAGCAACAGGGGACTAGAGTACAATGAGCAGTTCTTC.

V and J are TRBV19 and TRBJ2-7, with D tentatively TRBD1 (6 bases). V was cut by 6 bases and J by 3 bases, with 9 bases left in between. There are 12 residues in the CDR3. The V gene's germline CDR1 is LNHDA and CDR2 SQIVND (reference sequence). CDR3 sequence reads: CASRDSNYEQYF. CDR3 bases: TGTGCCAGTAGGGACAGCAACTACGAGCAGTACTTC.

V and J are TRBV3-1 (or the pseudogene TRBV3-2) and TRBJ2-7, with D tentatively TRBD2 (6 bases). Deletions cut 4 bases from V and 1 base from J, with 14 bases between. The CDR3 has 15 amino acids. CDR1 and CDR2 from the germline V gene are LGHDT and YNNKEL (reference sequence). CDR3 loop: CASSPGGRGSYEQYF. The CDR3 DNA follows: TGTGCCAGCAGCCCCGGCGGGCGGGGATCCTACGAGCAGTACTTC.

The J gene is TRBJ2-1, the V gene TRBV3-1 (or the pseudogene TRBV3-2); 8 nucleotides agree with TRBD2. Losses at the gene ends were 4 bases for V and 9 bases for J; bases not matched to a gene: 8. CDR1 and CDR2 (germline): LGHDT, YNNKEL (reference sequence). The CDR3 totals 14 residues. Here the CDR3 reads CASSPAGAPGEQFF. As DNA, the CDR3 is TGTGCCAGCAGCCCAGCGGGAGCCCCCGGTGAGCAGTTCTTC.

This rearrangement joins TRBV7-2 to TRBJ2-1; no definite D call. Trimming took 4 bases from V and 4 from J, leaving 8 bases between them. The CDR3 spans 13 residues. Germline V gene lookup returns CDR1 SGHTA and CDR2 FQGNSA. The CDR3 loop is CASSSERYNEQFF. CDR3 coding DNA: TGTGCCAGCAGCTCAGAGCGTTACAATGAGCAGTTCTTC.

This chain uses TRBV11-2 with TRBJ1-4; 7 bases fit TRBD1. J lost 7 bases, V lost 5 bases, and 7 bases had no gene match. Germline V gene data show CDR1 as SGHAT and CDR2 as FQNNGV. The CDR3 loop spans 14 amino acids. The CDR3 loop reads CASSRGQLTEKLFF. DNA for the CDR3: TGTGCCAGCAGCCGGGGACAGTTGACTGAAAAACTGTTTTTT.

V and J are TRBV9 and TRBJ1-1; D gene uncertain. This CDR3 has 13 residues. Germline CDR1 SGDLS, CDR2 YYNGEE. V was trimmed by 4 bases and J by 0 bases, leaving 7 bases between them. CDR3 loop: CASSPGVNTEAFF. DNA for the CDR3: TGTGCCAGCAGCCCGGGAGTGAACACTGAAGCTTTCTTT.